A single sample gave rise to the 22 T cell receptor beta chains below, sequenced in a study of beta chain features in type 1 diabetes. No antigen is known for these receptors. All of the isolated RNA was reverse transcribed, so expressed TCRB transcripts were sequenced. Assay: immunoSEQ multiplex PCR; the TCRdb copy retains only in-frame clones and omits some. The top ten clones hold roughly 0.99% of a sample with 300,000 or so clones, roughly a tenth of them seen once. Study results and limitations: TCRB CDR3s were moderately but significantly shorter in Type 1 diabetes patients in all four CD4+ subsets.

Material for sequencing was central memory CD4+ T cells from blood. These receptor sequences come from a man aged 25 to 40 with type 1 diabetes.

This clone appeared a few times. The chain has TRBV6-5 and TRBJ2-7, with 9 bases matching TRBD1. The CDR3 is 14 residues long. CDR1 MNHEY and CDR2 SVGAGI come from the germline V gene. The J segment lost 6 bases and the V segment lost 5 bases, leaving 8 bases of the junction unmatched. The CDR3 region is CASSAGTGRGEQYF. Written as DNA, the CDR3 is TGTGCCAGCAGTGCCGGGACAGGGAGGGGCGAGCAGTACTTC.

This clone was recorded a few times. The chain's CDR3 is CSGLGLANYNEQFF. The CDR3 DNA is TGCAGCGGGTTGGGACTAGCGAACTACAATGAGCAGTTCTTC. This chain links TRBV29-1 with TRBJ2-1, with 10 positions matching TRBD2. Germline-derived CDR1 and CDR2 are SQVTM and ANQGSEA. CDR3 length equals 14 residues. The ends lost 7 bases at V and 3 bases at J; junction bases unmatched: 6.

The chain has TRBV12-5 and TRBJ2-1, with 10 bases fitting TRBD2. The CDR3 loop spans 16 amino acids. With V trimmed by 7 bases and J by 9 bases, 15 bases remained unmatched. The germline gives CDR1 LGHNT, CDR2 FRNRAP. CDR3 bases: TGTGCTAGTGCCTCAGACGGGCTAGCGGGGGCAATTGAGCAGTTCTTC. Encoded protein: CASASDGLAGAIEQFF.

This clone appeared many times. This chain links TRBV28 with TRBJ2-6; 8 bases map to TRBD1. CDR1 is MDHEN, CDR2 SYDVKM, per germline. J lost 6 bases, V lost 5 bases, and 6 bases had no gene match. The CDR3 runs to 15 residues. CDR3 sequence: CASSPRGLEANVLTF. In DNA form, the CDR3 reads TGTGCCAGCAGTCCCAGGGGGCTGGAGGCCAACGTCCTGACTTTC.

The table lists this clone with a few counts. This chain connects TRBV7-2 to TRBJ2-1; TRBD2 might be the D (6 bases). With 0 bases removed from V and 6 bases from J, the gap between germline ends came to 9 bases. CDR1 is SGHTA and CDR2 is FQGNSA in the germline V gene. The length of the CDR3 is 14 residues. The CDR3 protein is CASSLAVAANEQFF. CDR3 DNA: TGTGCCAGCAGCTTAGCAGTAGCGGCCAATGAGCAGTTCTTC.

This chain links TRBV4-1 with TRBJ2-3, with TRBD1 matching 8 bases. V lost 4 bases to trimming and J lost 4 bases; unmatched junction nucleotides: 7. The CDR3 is 15 amino acids. Germline V gene sequence: CDR1 MGHRA, CDR2 YSYEKL. This CDR3 reads CASSRQGAGSDTQYF. The CDR3 DNA sequence: TGCGCCAGCAGCCGTCAGGGGGCTGGGTCAGATACGCAGTATTTT.

This clone has at least ten counts. The chain recombines TRBV5-1 with TRBJ2-2; 8 nucleotides agree with TRBD2. Germline loops: CDR1 SGHRS, CDR2 YFSETQ. CDR3 length: 17 residues. V was pared by 2 bases and J by 5 bases, with 11 bases of the junction left unmatched. The CDR3, as DNA: TGCGCCAGCAGCTTTTTGGGCGGAGCGGGGGCGACCGGGGAGCTGTTTTTT. Translation: CASSFLGGAGATGELFF. The full variable domain, completed using reference TRBV5-1 and TRBJ2-2, is KAGVTQTPRYLIKTRGQQVTLSCSPISGHRSVSWYQQTPGQGLQFLFEYFSETQRNKGNFPGRFSGRQFSNSRSEMNVSTLELGDSALYLCASSFLGGAGATGELFFGEGSRLTVL.

The sample holds a few counts of this clone. The rearrangement links TRBV5-1 to TRBJ1-6; D is ambiguous. The CDR3 is 15 amino acids. In germline, CDR1 is SGHRS, CDR2 YFSETQ. The V end was cut by 5 bases, the J end by 5 bases, with 14 bases between. The CDR3 bases are TGCGCCAGCAGAGTCTCGGCGGACCATAATTCACCCCTCCACTTT. This sequence encodes CASRVSADHNSPLHF.

This clone was counted only a few times. The junction departs from the called germline gene at one end, perhaps through a read error. The chain joins TRBV6-1 to TRBJ2-3, with TRBD2 matching over 8 bases. The CDR3 covers 15 residues. Germline V gives CDR1 MNHNS, CDR2 SASEGT. The CDR3 DNA reads as TGTGCCATCAGTGATGGGCTAGCGGGTTCAGATACGCAGTATTTT. Protein: CAISDGLAGSDTQYF.

The sample holds a few counts of this clone. The chain joins TRBV2 to TRBJ2-7; D perhaps matches TRBD2 (6 bases). Germline V lookup: CDR1 SNHLY, CDR2 FYNNEI. The CDR3 has 13 amino acids. With 6 bases removed from V and 3 bases from J, the gap between germline ends came to 12 bases. CDR3 nucleotides: TGTGCCAGCAGAGCGGCCGGGGGCTACGAGCAGTACTTC. Protein product: CASRAAGGYEQYF. The entire variable domain, with the rest obtained from reference TRBV2 and TRBJ2-7, is as follows: EPEVTQTPSHQVTQMGQEVILRCVPISNHLYFYWYRQILGQKVEFLVSFYNNEISEKSEIFDDQFSVERPDGSNFTLKIRSTKLEDSAMYFCASRAAGGYEQYFGPGTRLTVT.

The gene calls are TRBV2 and TRBJ1-1; D uncertain. The germline V gene encodes CDR1 SNHLY and CDR2 FYNNEI. This CDR3 region has 11 residues. V was clipped by 11 bases and J by 1 base, with 8 bases between them. The CDR3: CAGTQNTEAFF. DNA of the CDR3: TGTGCCGGTACACAGAACACTGAAGCTTTCTTT.

This clone has at least ten counts. The chain couples TRBV21-1 to TRBJ2-4; TRBD1, the D gene given by the table, was not confirmed from the DNA. TRBV21-1 is a known pseudogene. The CDR3 extends over 15 amino acids. The CDR3 reads CASSKEANKGIIQYF. The DNA for the CDR3 is TGTGCCAGCAGCAAAGAAGCCAACAAGGGGATCATTCAGTACTTC.

V usage is TRBV30 and J usage is TRBJ2-3, with D possibly being TRBD1 (5 bases). Trimming cost V 1 base and J 4 bases, with 9 bases left between them. Germline V gives CDR1 GTSNPN, CDR2 SVGIG (reference sequence). This CDR3 contains 13 residues. CDR3 in amino acids: CAWSAGWADTQYF. For the CDR3, the DNA is TGTGCCTGGAGTGCAGGGTGGGCAGATACGCAGTATTTT.

The chain links TRBV9 to TRBJ1-1; no firm D call. Trimming removed 4 bases at V and 7 bases at J, with 17 bases between. The CDR3 is made up of 14 amino acids. Germline-derived CDR1 and CDR2 are SGDLS and YYNGEE. CDR3 DNA: TGTGCCAGCAGCCCGTATAATCGGGGTAGTGAAGCTTTCTTT. Protein: CASSPYNRGSEAFF.

This clone was observed a few times. The V and J genes are TRBV30 and TRBJ1-4; TRBD1 matches at 8 bases. With 3 bases clipped from V and 8 bases from J, the junction kept 8 bases outside the gene matches. The CDR3 length is 14 residues. Per germline, CDR1 GTSNPN and CDR2 SVGIG (reference sequence). CDR3 protein: CAWSDGQGDEKLFF. The CDR3 region has the DNA TGTGCCTGGAGCGACGGACAGGGTGACGAAAAACTGTTTTTT.

Ten or more counts support this clone. The CDR3: CASSPQGNTGELFF. As DNA, the CDR3 is TGTGCCAGCAGCCCACAGGGTAACACCGGGGAGCTGTTTTTT. The chain employs TRBV7-2 and TRBJ2-2, with a tentative D call TRBD1 (6 bases). The ends were cut back, 5 bases at V and 2 bases at J, with 9 bases in the middle. The CDR3 length is 14 residues. Germline V gives CDR1 SGHTA, CDR2 FQGNSA.

The chain joins TRBV7-6 to TRBJ2-2; the D is unclear. CDR3 length: 13 residues. V gave up 1 base and J gave up 7 bases, with 7 bases separating them. Germline-derived CDR1 and CDR2 are SGHVS and FNYEAQ. CDR3 sequence (DNA): TGTGCCAGCAGCTTAGACGGCAGCGGGGAGCTGTTTTTT. Encoded protein: CASSLDGSGELFF.

This sequence joins TRBV19 and TRBJ1-2; D is unclear. With 5 bases removed from V and 8 bases from J, the gap between germline ends came to 18 bases. CDR1 LNHDA and CDR2 SQIVND come from the germline V gene (reference sequence). This CDR3 contains 14 residues. DNA of the CDR3: TGTGCCAGTAGTCCCTCGGCCGTCTCCTCGGGCTACACCTTC. As protein: CASSPSAVSSGYTF.

The chain has TRBV25-1 and TRBJ2-3, with D perhaps matching TRBD1 (6 bases). The CDR3 covers 11 residues. CDR1 MGHDK and CDR2 SYGVNS come from the germline V gene. Trimming removed 10 bases from V and 10 bases from J, with 15 bases in between. The CDR3 DNA reads as TGTGCCACCTATACAGGGCGGTCGCAGTATTTT. Translated: CATYTGRSQYF. The full variable domain, rest sourced from reference TRBV25-1 and TRBJ2-3, is EADIYQTPRYLVIGTGKKITLECSQTMGHDKMYWYQQDPGMELHLIHYSYGVNSTEKGDLSSESTVSRIRTEHFPLTLESARPSHTSQYLCATYTGRSQYFGPGTRLTVL.

In this sample, this clone turned up a few times. This chain links TRBV7-2 with TRBJ2-5; D call uncertain. The CDR3 is made up of 14 amino acids. Germline V lookup: CDR1 SGHTA, CDR2 FQGNSA. V lost 3 bases and J lost 2, with 10 bases in between. CDR3 region: CASSLRGRQETQYF. CDR3 sequence (DNA): TGTGCCAGCAGCTTGAGAGGTAGACAAGAGACCCAGTACTTC.

This clone was observed a few times. The CDR3 DNA reads as TGCGCCCTACGGGGTTCCAACTACGAGCAGTACTTC. The encoded protein is CALRGSNYEQYF. The genes are TRBV10-1 and TRBJ2-5, with D maybe TRBD2 (5 bases). The last part of the DNA fits TRBJ2-7 better; the J call may be wrong. The CDR3 contains 12 residues. Germline V gene data show CDR1 as WNHNN and CDR2 as SYGVQD (reference sequence).

This clone has just a few counts. The chain is built from TRBV29-1 and TRBJ2-1; the D gene is possibly TRBD2 (7 bases). Germline-derived CDR1 and CDR2 are SQVTM and ANQGSEA. This CDR3 region has 15 residues. The germline V and J ends were trimmed by 7 bases and 9 bases, with 25 bases remaining between them. CDR3 loop: CSGTGWGGWSGEQFF. The CDR3 DNA sequence: TGCAGCGGCACAGGTTGGGGGGGCTGGTCGGGTGAGCAGTTCTTC.